This TCR beta chain was captured in a study of CD8 T cells in Susac syndrome. The study, taken as a whole, reports: The relatively small number of individuals in the TCR sequencing and HLA analysis was acknowledged by the study.

The CDR3 sequence is 13 residues long. V lost 2 bases, J lost 1 base, and 9 bases lay in between. Germline-derived CDR1 and CDR2 are GTSNPN and SVGIG (reference sequence). It was with random hexamers that about 0.45 to 1 ug RNA was reverse transcribed. The CDR3 of TCR beta was amplified by immunoSEQ multiplex PCR across 54 Vbeta and 13 Jbeta. MiXCR, applied by TCRdb to the immunoSEQ multiplex PCR reads, yields one record per CDR3 protein. The sample has roughly 180,000 distinct CDR3 sequences, 85% to 95% seen once. As concerns this clonotype: The antigen remains undetermined.

Blood CD8+ and CD4+ T cells underwent high-throughput TCR beta sequencing. Isolation of CD8+ and CD4+ T cells was performed negatively, whereas enrichment of TEMRA cells was done by FACS. Material: CD4+ T cells from PBMCs. This clonotype was sampled from a human donor in good health. This chain uses TRBV30 with TRBJ2-7; D may be TRBD2 (5 bases). The CDR3 DNA reads TGTGCCTGGAGTCCCGGACTGTCCTACGAGCAGTACTTC. It translates to CAWSPGLSYEQYF.